This paragraph reports one T cell receptor beta chain. Its antigen is undetermined. The CDR3 is 12 residues long. The germline V gene has CDR1 SGDLS and CDR2 YYNGEE. V was cut by 0 bases and J by 10 bases, with 8 bases left in between. It was the roughly 130-subject validation cohort, separate from the approximately 620-subject first cohort, to which the donors belonged. The sample comes from a study of cytomegalovirus exposure and HLA in healthy donors. Study results and limitations: The classifier reportedly diagnosed cytomegalovirus status with high specificity and sensitivity.

Method: immunoSEQ multiplex PCR; TCRdb's copy keeps in-frame clones and lacks some. Seen here are tens of thousands of clones, 85% to 95% observed once, and the top ten hold approximately 3.5%. The clonotype originates from a man aged 18-30 years in good health and CMV-seronegative. The chain has TRBV9 and TRBJ2-1; perhaps TRBD2 as D (6 bases). The sequencing sample was made of PBMCs. CDR3 in amino acids: CASSVDGGEQFF. DNA for the CDR3: TGTGCCAGCAGCGTAGATGGGGGGGAGCAGTTCTTC.